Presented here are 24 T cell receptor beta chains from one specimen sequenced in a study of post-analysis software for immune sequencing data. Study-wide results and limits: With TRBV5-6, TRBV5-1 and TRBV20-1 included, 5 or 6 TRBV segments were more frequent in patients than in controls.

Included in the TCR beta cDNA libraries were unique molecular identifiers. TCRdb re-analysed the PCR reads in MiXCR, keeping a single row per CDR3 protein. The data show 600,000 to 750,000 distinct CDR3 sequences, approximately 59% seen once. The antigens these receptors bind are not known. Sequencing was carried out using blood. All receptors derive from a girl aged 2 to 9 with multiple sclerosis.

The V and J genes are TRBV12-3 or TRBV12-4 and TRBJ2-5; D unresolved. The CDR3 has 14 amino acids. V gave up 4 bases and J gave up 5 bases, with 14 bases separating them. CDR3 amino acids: CASSSPPSRETQYF. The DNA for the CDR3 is TGTGCCAGCAGTTCCCCCCCGTCGCGGGAGACCCAGTACTTC.

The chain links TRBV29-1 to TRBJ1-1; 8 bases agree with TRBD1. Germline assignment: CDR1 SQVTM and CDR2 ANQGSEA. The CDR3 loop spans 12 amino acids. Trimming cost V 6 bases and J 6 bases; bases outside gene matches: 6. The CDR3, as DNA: TGCAGCGTGGGACAGGACGCCCCTGAAGCTTTCTTT. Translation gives CSVGQDAPEAFF.

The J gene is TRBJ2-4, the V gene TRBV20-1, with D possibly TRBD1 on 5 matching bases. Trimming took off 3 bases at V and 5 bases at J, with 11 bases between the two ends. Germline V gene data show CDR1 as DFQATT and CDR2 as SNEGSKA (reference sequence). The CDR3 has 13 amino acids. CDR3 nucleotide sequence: TGCAGTGCTAGGGTCGACAGCCAAAACATTCAGTACTTC. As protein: CSARVDSQNIQYF.

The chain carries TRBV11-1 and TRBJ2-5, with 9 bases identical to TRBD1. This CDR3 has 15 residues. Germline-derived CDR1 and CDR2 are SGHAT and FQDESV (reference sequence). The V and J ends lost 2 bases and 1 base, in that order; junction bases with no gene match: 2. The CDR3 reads CASSLRTGAQETQYF. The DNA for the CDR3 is TGTGCCAGCAGCTTAAGGACAGGGGCCCAAGAGACCCAGTACTTC.

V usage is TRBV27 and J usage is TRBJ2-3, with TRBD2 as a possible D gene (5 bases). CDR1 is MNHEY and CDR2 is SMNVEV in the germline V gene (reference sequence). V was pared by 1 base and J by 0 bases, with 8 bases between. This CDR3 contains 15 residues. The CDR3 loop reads CASSLLATSTDTQYF. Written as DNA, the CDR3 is TGTGCCAGCAGTTTATTAGCGACGAGCACAGATACGCAGTATTTT.

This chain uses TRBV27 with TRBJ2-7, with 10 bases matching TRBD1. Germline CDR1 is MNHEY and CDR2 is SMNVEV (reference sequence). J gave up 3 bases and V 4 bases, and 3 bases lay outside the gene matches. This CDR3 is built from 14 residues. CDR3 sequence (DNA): TGTGCCAGCAGTTACGACAGGGGGCACTACGAGCAGTACTTC. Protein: CASSYDRGHYEQYF.

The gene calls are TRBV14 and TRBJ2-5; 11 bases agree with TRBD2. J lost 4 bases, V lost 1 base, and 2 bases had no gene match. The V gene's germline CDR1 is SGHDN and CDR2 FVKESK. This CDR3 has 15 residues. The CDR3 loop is CASSQGLAGSETQYF. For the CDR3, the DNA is TGTGCCAGCAGCCAAGGACTAGCGGGATCAGAGACCCAGTACTTC.

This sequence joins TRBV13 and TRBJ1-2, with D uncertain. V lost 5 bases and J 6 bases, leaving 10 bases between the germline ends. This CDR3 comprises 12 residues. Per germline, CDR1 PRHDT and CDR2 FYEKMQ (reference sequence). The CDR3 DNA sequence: TGTGCCAGCAGCGTCGGGTTGGATGGCTACACCTTC. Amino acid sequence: CASSVGLDGYTF. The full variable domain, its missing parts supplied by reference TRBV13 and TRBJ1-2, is AAGVIQSPRHLIKEKRETATLKCYPIPRHDTVYWYQQGPGQDPQFLISFYEKMQSDKGSIPDRFSAQQFSDYHSELNMSSLELGDSALYFCASSVGLDGYTFGSGTRLTVV.

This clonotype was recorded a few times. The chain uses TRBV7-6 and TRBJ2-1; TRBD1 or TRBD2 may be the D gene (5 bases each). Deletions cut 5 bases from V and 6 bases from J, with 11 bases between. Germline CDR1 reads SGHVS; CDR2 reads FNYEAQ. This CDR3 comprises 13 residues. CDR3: CASSAGAGNEQFF. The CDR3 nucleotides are TGTGCCAGCAGCGCCGGGGCCGGCAATGAGCAGTTCTTC.

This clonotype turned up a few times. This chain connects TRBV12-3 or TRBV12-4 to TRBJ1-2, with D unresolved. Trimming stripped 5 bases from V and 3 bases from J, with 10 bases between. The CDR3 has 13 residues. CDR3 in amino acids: CASSPRIYYGYTF. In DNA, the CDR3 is TGTGCCAGCAGTCCCCGGATCTACTATGGCTACACCTTC.

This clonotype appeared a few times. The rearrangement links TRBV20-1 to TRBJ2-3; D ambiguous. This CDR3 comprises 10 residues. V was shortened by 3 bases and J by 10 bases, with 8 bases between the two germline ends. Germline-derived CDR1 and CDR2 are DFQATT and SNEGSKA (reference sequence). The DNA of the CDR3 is TGCAGTGCTAGTCCCGGAGCGCAGTATTTT. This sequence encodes CSASPGAQYF.

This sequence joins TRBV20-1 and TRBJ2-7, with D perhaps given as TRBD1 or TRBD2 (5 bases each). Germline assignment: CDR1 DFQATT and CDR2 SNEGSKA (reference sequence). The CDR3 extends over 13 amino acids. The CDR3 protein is CSAPGPPTSEQYF. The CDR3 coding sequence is TGCAGCGCCCCGGGACCTCCAACGAGTGAGCAGTACTTC.

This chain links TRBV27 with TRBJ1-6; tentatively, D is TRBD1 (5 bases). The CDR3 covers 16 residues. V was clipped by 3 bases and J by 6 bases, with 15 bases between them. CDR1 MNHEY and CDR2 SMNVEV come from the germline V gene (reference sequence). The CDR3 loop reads CASSFGQGKANSPLHF. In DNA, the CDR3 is TGTGCCAGCAGTTTCGGTCAGGGTAAAGCTAATTCACCCCTCCACTTT.

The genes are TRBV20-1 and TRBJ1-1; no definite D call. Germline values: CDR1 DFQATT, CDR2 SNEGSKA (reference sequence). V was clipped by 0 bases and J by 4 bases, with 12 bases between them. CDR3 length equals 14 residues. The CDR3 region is CSARDLVGRTEAFF. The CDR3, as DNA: TGCAGTGCTAGAGATCTTGTAGGGCGCACTGAAGCTTTCTTT.

The chain's CDR3 is CSARDGSGMRTDTQYF. The CDR3 coding sequence is TGCAGTGCTAGAGATGGTAGCGGGATGCGCACAGATACGCAGTATTTT. This chain joins TRBV20-1 and TRBJ2-3; 8 positions match TRBD2. Germline CDR1 is DFQATT and CDR2 is SNEGSKA (reference sequence). The CDR3 covers 16 residues. V gave up 0 bases and J gave up 1 base; unmatched junction bases: 6.

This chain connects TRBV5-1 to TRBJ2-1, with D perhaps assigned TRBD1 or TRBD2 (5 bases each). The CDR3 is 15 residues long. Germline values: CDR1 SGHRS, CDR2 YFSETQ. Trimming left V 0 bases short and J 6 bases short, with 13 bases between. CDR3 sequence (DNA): TGCGCCAGCAGCTTGGGTCGAGGGACCCGCAATGAGCAGTTCTTC. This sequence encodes CASSLGRGTRNEQFF.

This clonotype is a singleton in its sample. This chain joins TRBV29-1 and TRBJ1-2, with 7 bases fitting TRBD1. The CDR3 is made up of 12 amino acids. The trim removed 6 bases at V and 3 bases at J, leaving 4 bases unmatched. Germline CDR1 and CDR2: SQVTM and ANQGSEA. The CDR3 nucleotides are TGCAGCGTGGGGACAGTCGACTATGGCTACACCTTC. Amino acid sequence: CSVGTVDYGYTF.

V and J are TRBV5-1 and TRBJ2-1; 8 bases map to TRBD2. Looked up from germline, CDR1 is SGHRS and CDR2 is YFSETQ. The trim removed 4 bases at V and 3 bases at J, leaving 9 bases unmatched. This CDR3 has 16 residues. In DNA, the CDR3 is TGCGCCAGCAGCCTTCAAGCGGGAGCGGGCTACAATGAGCAGTTCTTC. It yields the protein CASSLQAGAGYNEQFF.

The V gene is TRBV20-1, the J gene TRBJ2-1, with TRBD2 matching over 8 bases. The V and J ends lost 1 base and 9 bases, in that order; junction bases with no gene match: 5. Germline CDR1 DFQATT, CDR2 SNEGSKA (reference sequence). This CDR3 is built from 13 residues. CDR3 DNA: TGCAGTGCTAGAGCGGGAGGGCCGTTTGAGCAGTTCTTC. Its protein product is CSARAGGPFEQFF.

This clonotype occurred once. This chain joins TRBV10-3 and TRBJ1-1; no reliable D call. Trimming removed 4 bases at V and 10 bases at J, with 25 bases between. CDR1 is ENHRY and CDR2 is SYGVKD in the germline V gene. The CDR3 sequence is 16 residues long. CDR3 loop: CAISASNGQGAGRAFF. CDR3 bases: TGTGCCATCAGTGCGTCCAATGGGCAAGGCGCGGGCCGAGCTTTCTTT.

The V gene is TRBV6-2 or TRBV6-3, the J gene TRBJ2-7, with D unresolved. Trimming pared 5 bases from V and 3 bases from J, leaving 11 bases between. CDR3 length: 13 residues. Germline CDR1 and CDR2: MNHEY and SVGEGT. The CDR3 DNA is TGTGCCAGCAGTGACGACGGAGTCTACGAGCAGTACTTC. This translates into CASSDDGVYEQYF.

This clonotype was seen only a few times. Here the CDR3 reads CATSDSKAGPYNEQFF. CDR3 nucleotide sequence: TGTGCCACCAGTGATTCCAAGGCGGGCCCCTACAATGAGCAGTTCTTC. The J gene is TRBJ2-1, the V gene TRBV24-1; perhaps TRBD2 as D (5 bases). Trimming pared 2 bases from V and 2 bases from J, leaving 12 bases between. Germline V lookup: CDR1 KGHDR, CDR2 SFDVKD. This CDR3 contains 16 residues.

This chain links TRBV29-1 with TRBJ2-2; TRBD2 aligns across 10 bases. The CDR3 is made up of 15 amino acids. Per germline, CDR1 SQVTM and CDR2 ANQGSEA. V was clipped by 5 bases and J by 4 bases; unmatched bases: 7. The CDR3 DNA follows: TGCAGCGTTCAATGGAAGCGGGAGGGCACCGGGGAGCTGTTTTTT. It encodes CSVQWKREGTGELFF.

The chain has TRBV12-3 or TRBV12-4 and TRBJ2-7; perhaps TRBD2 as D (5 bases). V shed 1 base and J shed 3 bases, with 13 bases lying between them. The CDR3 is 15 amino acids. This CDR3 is CASSLGSGLNYEQYF. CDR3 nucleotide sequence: TGTGCCAGCAGTTTAGGGTCCGGACTGAACTACGAGCAGTACTTC.